This T cell receptor (beta chain) came from a study of Ad26.COV2.S vaccination and SARS-CoV-2 variants. The wider study: COV1001, an Ad26.COV2.S trial, supplied this vaccine-arm donor.

Libraries were prepared by immunoSEQ multiplex PCR; TCRdb keeps only in-frame clonotypes and omits some of them. The sample carries about 350,000 clones, approximately 81% recorded once. This clone was counted once. What it binds is not known. Study-level findings and limits: Post-vaccination spike-specific CD8+ and CD4+ T cell responses reportedly had substantial breadth. Comparable non-spike TCR breadth was observed in vaccine and placebo recipients.

This sample's treatment: over 15 received Ad26.COV2.S at low or high dose, single or two shots; 5 received placebo; per-sample allocation not given. Sampling took place 63 days after the first vaccine or placebo injection. The CDR3 contains 15 residues. The V gene's germline CDR1 is LGHDT and CDR2 YNNKEL (reference sequence). The germline V and J ends were trimmed by 3 bases and 7 bases, with 15 bases remaining between them. V usage is TRBV3-1 (or the pseudogene TRBV3-2) and J usage is TRBJ1-4; D might be TRBD1 (5 bases). This receptor was taken from a person aged 18-60 years who received the Ad26.COV2.S COVID-19 vaccine or a placebo. Material: peripheral blood, obtained in a trial of Ad26.COV2.S vaccine versus placebo. In DNA, the CDR3 is TGTGCCAGCAGCCAGGCAGCAGGGCGGGGTGAAAAACTGTTTTTT. It specifies CASSQAAGRGEKLFF.